This T cell receptor (beta chain) was captured by sequencing in a study of blood T cell repertoires in COVID-19. Study overall: Italy, Spain and the United States were the sources of the convalescent and acute COVID-19 samples. Sample material is recorded as cDNA or gDNA derived from T cells, B-cell-depleted T cells, or PBMCs.

Authors' methods: Reference gene primer amplification gave estimated nucleated cell counts. Libraries were prepared by immunoSEQ multiplex PCR; TCRdb keeps only in-frame clonotypes and omits some of them. The V and J calls and clone size come from that table; D and trimming were worked out from the DNA. The data show around 300,000 clones, roughly 90% seen once. The CDR3 spans 13 residues. V trimming: 4 bases; J trimming: 5 bases; junction bases outside the gene matches: 5. The V gene's germline CDR1 is SGHRS and CDR2 YFSETQ. This sequence was found in a man aged 45-65 years with acute or convalescent COVID-19. This chain connects TRBV5-1 to TRBJ2-5; 7 positions agree with TRBD2. Sequencing used peripheral blood. The CDR3 region is CASSTGGSETQYF. In DNA, the CDR3 is TGCGCCAGCAGCACCGGGGGGTCTGAGACCCAGTACTTC.